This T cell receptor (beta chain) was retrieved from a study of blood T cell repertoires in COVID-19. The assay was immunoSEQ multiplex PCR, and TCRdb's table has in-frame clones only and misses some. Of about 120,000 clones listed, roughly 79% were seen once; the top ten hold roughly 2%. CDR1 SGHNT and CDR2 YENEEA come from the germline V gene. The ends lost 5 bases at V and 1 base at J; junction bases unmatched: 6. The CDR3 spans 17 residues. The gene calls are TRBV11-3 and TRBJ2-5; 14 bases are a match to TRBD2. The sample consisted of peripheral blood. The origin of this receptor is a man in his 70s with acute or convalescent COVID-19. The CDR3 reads CASSIGTSGGIQETQYF. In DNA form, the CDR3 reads TGTGCCAGCAGCATCGGGACTAGCGGGGGAATCCAAGAGACCCAGTACTTC. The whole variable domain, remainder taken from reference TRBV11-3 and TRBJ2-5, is EAGVVQSPRYKIIEKKQPVAFWCNPISGHNTLYWYLQNLGQGPELLIRYENEEAVDDSQLPKDRFSAERLKGVDSTLKIQPAELGDSAVYLCASSIGTSGGIQETQYFGPGTRLLVL.